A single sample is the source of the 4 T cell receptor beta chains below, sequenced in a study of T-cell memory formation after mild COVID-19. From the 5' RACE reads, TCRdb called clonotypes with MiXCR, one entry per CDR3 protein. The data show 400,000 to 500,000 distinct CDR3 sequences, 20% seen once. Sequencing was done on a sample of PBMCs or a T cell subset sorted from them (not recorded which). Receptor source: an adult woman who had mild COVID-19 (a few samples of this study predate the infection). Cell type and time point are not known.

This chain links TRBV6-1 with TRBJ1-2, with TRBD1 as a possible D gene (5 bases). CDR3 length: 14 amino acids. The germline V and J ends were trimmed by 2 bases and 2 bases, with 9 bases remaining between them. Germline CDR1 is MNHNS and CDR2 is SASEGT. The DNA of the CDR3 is TGTGCCAGCAGTGAATTGGGGGAAAACTATGGCTACACCTTC. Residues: CASSELGENYGYTF.

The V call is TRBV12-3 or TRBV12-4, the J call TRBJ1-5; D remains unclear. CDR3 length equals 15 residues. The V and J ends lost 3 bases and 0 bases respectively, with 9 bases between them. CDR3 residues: CASSFFSYSNQPQHF. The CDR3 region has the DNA TGTGCCAGCAGTTTTTTTTCTTATAGCAATCAGCCCCAGCATTTT.

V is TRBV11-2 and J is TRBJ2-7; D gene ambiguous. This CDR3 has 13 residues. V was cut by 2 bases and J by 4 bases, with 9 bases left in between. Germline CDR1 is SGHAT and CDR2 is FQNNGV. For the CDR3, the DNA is TGTGCCAGCAGCTTAATTGCTCTTTACGAGCAGTACTTC. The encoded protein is CASSLIALYEQYF.

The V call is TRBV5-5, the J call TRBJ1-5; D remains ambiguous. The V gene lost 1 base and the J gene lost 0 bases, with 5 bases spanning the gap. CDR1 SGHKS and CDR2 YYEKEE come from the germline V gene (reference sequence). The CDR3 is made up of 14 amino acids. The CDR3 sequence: CASSLMYSNQPQHF. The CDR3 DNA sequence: TGTGCCAGCAGCTTGATGTATAGCAATCAGCCCCAGCATTTT.